The 11 T cell receptor beta chains in this list originate from one sample, sequenced in a study of blood T cell repertoires in COVID-19. Sequencing used immunoSEQ multiplex PCR; TCRdb keeps in-frame clones, though not all of them. In the table there are 130,000 to 150,000 clones, over 80% of which are singletons. The sequencing input was peripheral blood. These receptors originate from a man in his fifties who had recovered from COVID-19.

This clone appeared a few times. V is TRBV11-3 and J is TRBJ1-1; TRBD1 might be the D (5 bases). From germline, CDR1 is SGHNT and CDR2 YENEEA. This CDR3 has 13 residues. Between the trimmed V and J ends, which lost 2 bases and 3 bases, there was a span of 7 bases. CDR3 sequence reads: CASSLQGDTEAFF. The CDR3 DNA follows: TGTGCCAGCAGCTTACAGGGTGACACTGAAGCTTTCTTT.

This clone was picked up a small number of times. The chain is built from TRBV4-1 and TRBJ1-1, with a tentative D call TRBD1 (5 bases). The CDR3 has 17 amino acids. Looked up from germline, CDR1 is MGHRA and CDR2 is YSYEKL. V lost 2 bases and J lost 0, with 16 bases in between. CDR3 in DNA: TGCGCCAGCAGCCAAACGCGGACATCGCCCGTGAACACTGAAGCTTTCTTT. This gives the protein CASSQTRTSPVNTEAFF.

The genes are TRBV6-2 or TRBV6-3 and TRBJ1-6; TRBD1 matches at 7 bases. Germline loops: CDR1 MNHEY, CDR2 SVGEGT. V trimming: 6 bases; J trimming: 6 bases; junction bases outside the gene matches: 5. This CDR3 is built from 14 residues. CDR3 sequence: CASSRGQTNSPLHF. CDR3 coding DNA: TGTGCCAGCAGCCGGGGACAGACTAATTCACCCCTCCACTTT.

The chain is built from TRBV6-2 or TRBV6-3 and TRBJ2-3, with 9 bases identical to TRBD2. CDR1 and CDR2 (germline): MNHEY, SVGEGT. Unmatched junction bases numbered 10, after V lost 4 bases and J lost 5 bases. The CDR3 loop spans 16 amino acids. The CDR3 protein is CASSSPQRGAIDTQYF. CDR3 DNA sequence: TGTGCCAGCAGTTCCCCCCAGCGGGGGGCGATAGATACGCAGTATTTT.

The chain joins TRBV10-1 to TRBJ2-1, with 9 bases identical to TRBD2. From germline, CDR1 is WNHNN and CDR2 SYGVQD (reference sequence). There are 14 residues in the CDR3. V lost 2 bases, J lost 9 bases, and 5 bases stayed unmatched. This CDR3 reads CASSEAGGPREQFF. CDR3 bases: TGCGCCAGCAGTGAGGCGGGGGGGCCTCGTGAGCAGTTCTTC.

J is TRBJ1-2 and V is TRBV19; no firm D call. Germline CDR1 reads LNHDA; CDR2 reads SQIVND (reference sequence). Trimming stripped 3 bases from V and 3 bases from J, with 20 bases between. There are 17 residues in the CDR3. Here the CDR3 reads CASSILVPWRQDYGYTF. CDR3 bases: TGTGCCAGTAGTATTCTTGTTCCCTGGCGTCAGGACTATGGCTACACCTTC.

The CDR3 region has the DNA TGTGCCAGCAGCTCTGGACAGGGGGATAATTCACCCCTCCACTTT. Protein sequence: CASSSGQGDNSPLHF. This rearrangement joins TRBV7-9 to TRBJ1-6; 10 bases are shared with TRBD1. V trimming: 4 bases; J trimming: 5 bases; junction bases outside the gene matches: 2. This CDR3 spans 15 amino acids. Germline loops: CDR1 SEHNR, CDR2 FQNEAQ (reference sequence). Combining the CDR3 with reference TRBV7-9 and TRBJ1-6 gives the whole variable domain DTGVSQNPRHKITKRGQNVTFRCDPISEHNRLYWYRQTLGQGPEFLTYFQNEAQLEKSRLLSDRFSAERPKGSFSTLEIQRTEQGDSAMYLCASSSGQGDNSPLHFGNGTRLTVT.

J is TRBJ1-2 and V is TRBV3-1 (or the pseudogene TRBV3-2); 9 bases are a match to TRBD1. This CDR3 has 15 amino acids. With 4 bases clipped from V and 2 bases from J, the junction kept 5 bases outside the gene matches. CDR1 is LGHDT and CDR2 is YNNKEL in the germline V gene (reference sequence). The CDR3 here is CASSPGQGRNYGYTF. In DNA, the CDR3 is TGTGCCAGCAGCCCTGGACAGGGGAGGAACTATGGCTACACCTTC.

This clone has a single count. The V call is TRBV7-2, the J call TRBJ1-1, with unresolved D. The germline gives CDR1 SGHTA, CDR2 FQGNSA. The germline V and J ends were trimmed by 2 bases and 1 base, with 14 bases remaining between them. The CDR3 covers 16 residues. The CDR3 DNA follows: TGTGCCAGCAGCTTAATGTCAGGTCGGGGGAACACTGAAGCTTTCTTT. Its protein product is CASSLMSGRGNTEAFF. Combining the CDR3 with reference TRBV7-2 and TRBJ1-1 gives the whole variable domain GAGVSQSPSNKVTEKGKDVELRCDPISGHTALYWYRQSLGQGLEFLIYFQGNSAPDKSGLPSDRFSAERTGGSVSTLTIQRTQQEDSAVYLCASSLMSGRGNTEAFFGQGTRLTVV.

The rearrangement uses TRBV4-3 and TRBJ1-4, with D perhaps TRBD1 (5 bases). The CDR3 consists of 15 residues. Germline lookup yields CDR1 LGHNA and CDR2 YSLEER. The ends were cut back, 1 base at V and 7 bases at J, with 13 bases in the middle. The CDR3 DNA sequence: TGCGCCAGCAGCCAAGGGGCAGGGCGAGGTGAAAAACTGTTTTTT. This sequence encodes CASSQGAGRGEKLFF.

The CDR3 is CASSQLSGGAQETQYF. The CDR3 DNA reads TGCGCCAGCAGCCAACTAAGCGGGGGGGCCCAAGAGACCCAGTACTTC. This chain joins TRBV4-1 and TRBJ2-5; 10 bases are shared with TRBD2. After removal of 2 bases from V and 1 base from J, the junction contained 4 bases not matched to a gene. This CDR3 comprises 16 residues. Per the germline V gene, CDR1 is MGHRA and CDR2 is YSYEKL.